The clone carrying this T cell receptor (beta chain) was detected once. This record comes from a study of control samples from healthy donors and cancer patients. The protocol was immunoSEQ multiplex PCR, while the TCRdb copy is restricted to in-frame clones and leaves out a portion. Of 150,000 to 200,000 clones listed, 70% to 90% are singletons. This CDR3 contains 15 residues. Germline values: CDR1 MNHEY, CDR2 SMNVEV (reference sequence). V gave up 7 bases and J gave up 0 bases, with 10 bases separating them. The specimen sequenced was blood. The sequence was collected from a man aged 25-45 years in good health. The V gene is TRBV27, the J gene TRBJ1-6; D is perhaps TRBD1 (5 bases). CDR3 in DNA: TGTGCCAGCAACGTCGACAGCTCCTATAATTCACCCCTCCACTTT. This encodes CASNVDSSYNSPLHF.